The present T cell receptor (beta chain) was sequenced within a study of T cells in Graves' hyperthyroidism and ophthalmopathy. Study-wide context: Pretreatment peripheral blood was obtained at initial diagnosis. Study-level points and caveats: In blood, most of the thyroid clonotypes expanded above 0.001 were also present.

Inclusion characteristics of ophthalmopathy patients comprised a Clinical Activity Score of at least 3, a NOSPECS grade of at least 4, and duration under 3 months. Orbital computed tomography and thyroid ultrasound, together with serum TRAb and thyroxine and clinical symptoms, were used for diagnoses. RNA transcripts provided the source from which TCR beta CDR3 regions were amplified. RT-PCR in the first round (using the HTBI primer set) targeted the TCR CDR3. TCRdb analysed the multiplex PCR reads with MiXCR anew, one entry per CDR3 protein. The sample shows around 600,000 distinct CDR3 sequences, 14% of them seen only once. This CDR3 is built from 14 residues. The germline gives CDR1 LNHNV, CDR2 YYDKDF (reference sequence). This clonotype was picked up a small number of times. Its matching antigen is unknown. An end of the junction differs from the germline gene, which may be a read error.

This sequence originates from a woman between 18 and 29 years old with Graves' ophthalmopathy. Input material: blood. The V and J genes are TRBV15 and TRBJ1-1; D uncertain. The CDR3 spells CATNNDGLYTEVFF. DNA of the CDR3: TGTGCCACCAACAATGATGGGTTGTACACTGAAGTTTTCTTT.